This T cell receptor beta chain was profiled in a study of identifying expanded T cells in peripheral blood. Clones were read by immunoSEQ multiplex PCR, and TCRdb kept only the in-frame ones, dropping some. Here the sample spans approximately 100,000 clones, around nine tenths being singletons. CDR1 SGHDT and CDR2 YYEEEE come from the germline V gene. V shed 0 bases and J shed 0 bases, with 8 bases lying between them. This CDR3 has 15 amino acids. Concerning this clone itself: Its antigen is undetermined.

Findings and limits, study-wide: Across healthy donors, higher total template counts meant significantly greater approximately two-week count variance.

Input material: blood. V gene TRBV5-6 combines with J gene TRBJ2-3; TRBD2 might be the D (6 bases). The TCR was taken from a person aged 18 to 75 in good health. This CDR3 is CASSLAAGSTDTQYF. In DNA, the CDR3 is TGTGCCAGCAGCTTGGCGGCGGGGAGCACAGATACGCAGTATTTT.